The clone carrying this T cell receptor (beta chain) came up many times. Its antigen is as yet unknown. This specimen belongs to a study of regulatory T cells in long-lasting Graves disease. Overall study results and limits: TRBV28, TRBJ1-2 and TRBJ2-5 emerged as the favored segments in persistent disease. Persistent patients had a count of shared public clonotypes (2,741) that exceeded that of new patients (966).

Library construction for TCR beta used iRepertoire HTBI primers and Arm-PCR of CDR3 regions. TCRdb fed the multiplex PCR reads into MiXCR, producing one record per CDR3 protein. The data contain 310,000 or so distinct CDR3 sequences, 20% to 25% of them singletons. Time point here: persistent/refractory GD, antithyroid drugs over 5 years with positive TRAb. PBMC-derived RNA was used for the TCR library. The guidelines of the American Thyroid Association were the basis for diagnosing Graves' disease. In this cohort, patients came from an endocrinology department located in Xi'an, China. V shed 4 bases, J shed 13 bases, and the junction held 7 bases outside the gene matches. Germline V lookup: CDR1 SGHNT, CDR2 YYREEE (reference sequence). The CDR3 loop spans 11 amino acids.

This sample comprised peripheral blood mononuclear cells (PBMCs), obtained when the disease was refractory, from a patient treated with antithyroid drugs. The chain couples TRBV5-4 to TRBJ1-2, with 7 bases lining up with TRBD1. This sequence originates from a female donor with Graves disease. CDR3 DNA: TGTGCCAGCAGCCTAGACAGGGATCCCACCTTC. Translation gives CASSLDRDPTF.